This T cell receptor beta chain was identified during a study of T cells after yellow fever vaccination. Study at large: The authors prepared low-cell-number fractions using SMART-Seq v4 Ultra Low Input.

Broader study findings: There was a possibility that FACS-sorted repertoires contained abundant clonotypes contaminating from the bulk population.

Remarks on this clonotype: The antigen remains unidentified.

It was through 5'RACE template switching that TCR cDNA was made, with a universal primer site and UMIs added. In TCRdb, the 5' RACE reads were re-called with MiXCR into one record per CDR3 protein. The table lists more than 350,000 distinct CDR3 sequences, approximately 10% of them singletons. Germline V gene lookup returns CDR1 SGDLS and CDR2 YYNGEE. V lost 4 bases and J lost 1, with 8 bases in between. CDR3 length equals 13 residues. Sequenced material: PBMCs, taken on the day of the first yellow fever vaccination. The sequence was collected from a man younger than 35 who received the YFV17D yellow fever vaccine. This chain uses TRBV9 with TRBJ1-1; no definite D call. In nucleotides, the CDR3 is TGTGCCAGCAGCCGTACAACGAACACTGAAGCTTTCTTT. It encodes CASSRTTNTEAFF.